The clone carrying this T cell receptor (beta chain) has only a few counts. Its antigen is undetermined. These data come from a study of cytomegalovirus exposure and HLA in healthy donors. CDR3 length: 14 amino acids. Germline V gene lookup returns CDR1 SNHLY and CDR2 FYNNEI. V was cut by 5 bases and J by 3 bases, with 14 bases left in between. Regarding the study as a whole: Data from an earlier analysis indicated that most TCR beta V segments were productive either about 87% or about 30% of the time. Diagnosis of cytomegalovirus status made by the classifier reportedly showed high specificity and sensitivity. The authors listed over 150 TCR beta chains as cytomegalovirus-associated.

Primers: 60 Vbeta forward and 13 Jbeta reverse. The assay was immunoSEQ multiplex PCR, and TCRdb's table has in-frame clones only and misses some. Counted here are 150,000 or so clones, over 75% occurring once; the ten biggest clones make up 5.6%. The TCR originated in a woman aged 40 to 49 in good health and CMV-seropositive. V usage is TRBV2 and J usage is TRBJ2-7, with D unclear. Sequencing was performed on PBMCs. Here the CDR3 reads CASSYNAPYYEQYF. In DNA form, the CDR3 reads TGTGCCAGCAGTTACAACGCTCCATACTACGAGCAGTACTTC.